This T cell receptor beta chain emerged from a study of T cell responses to AZD1222 COVID-19 vaccine. The V segment lost 6 bases and the J segment 7 bases; nucleotides outside the gene matches: 12. Germline CDR1 is SNHLY and CDR2 is FYNNEI. The CDR3 runs 14 residues. Some clones are missing from TCRdb's copy, which holds only in-frame ones; the method was immunoSEQ multiplex PCR. The repertoire has about 140,000 clones, around 92% of them found once; the top ten carry approximately 12%. This clonotype was sampled from an adult who had recovered from COVID-19. Sequenced here: peripheral blood, sampled after recovery from COVID-19. The J gene is TRBJ2-7, the V gene TRBV2, with 7 bases fitting TRBD2. CDR3 sequence: CASSVGTGGGEQYF. CDR3 nucleotides: TGTGCCAGCAGCGTCGGGACGGGGGGAGGGGAGCAGTACTTC. Drawing the rest from reference TRBV2 and TRBJ2-7, the complete variable domain is EPEVTQTPSHQVTQMGQEVILRCVPISNHLYFYWYRQILGQKVEFLVSFYNNEISEKSEIFDDQFSVERPDGSNFTLKIRSTKLEDSAMYFCASSVGTGGGEQYFGPGTRLTVT.